Sequencing of this T cell receptor (beta chain) was carried out in a study of T cell changes during pregnancy in multiple sclerosis. The assay was immunoSEQ multiplex PCR, and TCRdb's table has in-frame clones only and misses some. The sample yields about 130,000 clones, 90% to 98% seen once. The CDR3 is 14 amino acids. Germline V gene lookup returns CDR1 SGHRS and CDR2 YFSETQ. With 0 bases clipped from V and 6 bases from J, the junction kept 3 bases outside the gene matches. The sequence was collected from a female donor with multiple sclerosis, enrolled in a pregnancy study. The gene calls are TRBV5-1 and TRBJ1-2, with TRBD1 matching over 9 bases. Source: peripheral blood, taken after pregnancy. The CDR3 region is CASSLGDREDGYTF. The DNA of the CDR3 is TGCGCCAGCAGCTTGGGGGACAGGGAGGATGGCTACACCTTC.